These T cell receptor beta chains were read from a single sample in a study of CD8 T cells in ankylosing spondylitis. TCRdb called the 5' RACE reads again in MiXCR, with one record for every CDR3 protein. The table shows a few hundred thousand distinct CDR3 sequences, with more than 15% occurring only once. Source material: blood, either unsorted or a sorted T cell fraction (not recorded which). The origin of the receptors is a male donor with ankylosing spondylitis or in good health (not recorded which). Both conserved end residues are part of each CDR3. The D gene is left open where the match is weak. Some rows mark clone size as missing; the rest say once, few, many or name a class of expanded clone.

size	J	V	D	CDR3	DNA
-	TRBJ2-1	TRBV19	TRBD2	CASSVGLAGDNEQFF	TGTGCCAGTAGTGTGGGACTAGCGGGTGACAATGAGCAGTTCTTC
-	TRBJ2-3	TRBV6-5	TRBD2	CASSYYLAGGTTDTQYF	TGTGCCAGCAGTTATTATCTAGCGGGAGGAACCACAGATACGCAGTATTTT
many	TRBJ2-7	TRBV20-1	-	CSARRPDYGEQYF	TGCAGTGCTAGAAGACCCGACTACGGGGAGCAGTACTTC
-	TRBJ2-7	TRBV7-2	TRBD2	CASSLEGGLAFYEQYF	TGTGCCAGCAGCTTAGAAGGGGGACTAGCTTTCTACGAGCAGTACTTC
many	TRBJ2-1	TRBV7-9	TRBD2	CASKLAGGDNEQFF	TGTGCCAGCAAACTAGCGGGAGGGGATAATGAGCAGTTCTTC
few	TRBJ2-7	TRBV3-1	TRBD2	CASSQFRAGVYEQYF	TGTGCCAGCAGCCAGTTCCGAGCGGGAGTCTACGAGCAGTACTTC
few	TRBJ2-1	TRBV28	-	CASSFPHGLNEQFF	TGTGCCAGCAGTTTCCCCCACGGCCTGAATGAGCAGTTCTTC
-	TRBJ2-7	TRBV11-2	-	CASSFGRGPRYEQYF	TGTGCCAGCAGCTTCGGCCGGGGCCCTCGCTACGAGCAGTACTTC
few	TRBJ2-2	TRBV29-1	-	CSVEDRPCRGRCTGELFF	TGCAGCGTTGAAGATCGCCCTTGCCGGGGTCGGTGCACCGGGGAGCTGTTTTTT
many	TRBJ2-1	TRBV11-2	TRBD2	CASSLGEGASGSSEQFF	TGTGCCAGCAGCTTGGGAGAGGGGGCTAGCGGGAGCAGTGAGCAGTTCTTC
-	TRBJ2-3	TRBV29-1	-	CSVVTDRTDTQYF	TGCAGCGTGGTAACAGACCGCACAGATACGCAGTATTTT
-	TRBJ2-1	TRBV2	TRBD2	CASCPGTSGYNEQFF	TGTGCCAGCTGTCCCGGGACTAGCGGTTACAATGAGCAGTTCTTC
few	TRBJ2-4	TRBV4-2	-	CASSPLGGGGGAKNIQYF	TGTGCCAGCAGCCCCCTAGGGGGAGGGGGCGGTGCCAAAAACATTCAGTACTTC
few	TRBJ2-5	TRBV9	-	CASSGGSYQETQYF	TGTGCCAGCAGCGGCGGATCTTACCAAGAGACCCAGTACTTC
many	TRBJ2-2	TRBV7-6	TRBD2	CASSLGGRADTGELFF	TGTGCCAGCAGCTTAGGCGGGAGGGCCGACACCGGGGAGCTGTTTTTT
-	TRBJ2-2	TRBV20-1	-	CSARDMSGRNTGELFF	TGCAGTGCTAGAGATATGAGCGGGCGGAACACCGGGGAGCTGTTTTTT
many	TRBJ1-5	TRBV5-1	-	CASSLDGGNQPQHF	TGCGCCAGCAGCTTGGATGGGGGCAATCAGCCCCAGCATTTT
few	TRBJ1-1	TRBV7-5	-	CISVPEPTRGFGTEAFF	-
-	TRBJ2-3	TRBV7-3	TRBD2	CASSLIAGVGPSSTDTQYF	TGTGCCAGCAGCTTAATAGCGGGAGTCGGCCCGAGTAGCACAGATACGCAGTATTTT
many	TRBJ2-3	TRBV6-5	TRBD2	CASSYALTGSGTTDTQYF	TGTGCCAGCAGTTACGCCTTGACGGGTAGCGGGACCACAGATACGCAGTATTTT
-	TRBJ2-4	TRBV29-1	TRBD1	CSVGWCYRGRDIQYF	TGCAGCGTTGGATGGTGTTACAGGGGGCGAGACATTCAGTACTTC
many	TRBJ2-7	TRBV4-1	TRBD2	CASSQPGLAGEQYF	TGCGCCAGCAGCCAACCCGGACTAGCGGGCGAGCAGTACTTC
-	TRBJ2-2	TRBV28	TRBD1	CASSSAGTDTGELFF	TGTGCCAGCAGTTCAGCCGGGACAGACACCGGGGAGCTGTTTTTT
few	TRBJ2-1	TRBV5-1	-	CASSIKPSEQFF	TGCGCCAGCAGCATTAAGCCTAGTGAGCAGTTCTTC
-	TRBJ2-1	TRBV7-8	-	CASRQWVADSFYNEQFF	TGTGCCAGCAGACAGTGGGTGGCGGATAGCTTCTACAATGAGCAGTTCTTC
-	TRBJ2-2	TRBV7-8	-	CASSWGTSNTGELFF	TGTGCCAGCAGCTGGGGGACGAGCAACACCGGGGAGCTGTTTTTT
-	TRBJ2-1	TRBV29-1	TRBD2	CSVGTRTEQFF	TGCAGCGTCGGGACTAGGACGGAGCAGTTCTTC
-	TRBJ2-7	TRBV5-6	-	CASSLPNGPSPYEQYF	TGTGCCAGCAGCTTGCCTAATGGCCCATCACCCTACGAGCAGTACTTC
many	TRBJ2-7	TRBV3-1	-	CASSPQGWAYEQYF	TGTGCCAGCAGCCCACAGGGATGGGCCTACGAGCAGTACTTC
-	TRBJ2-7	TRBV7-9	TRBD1	CASSERQGYEQYF	TGTGCCAGCAGCGAAAGACAGGGTTACGAGCAGTACTTC
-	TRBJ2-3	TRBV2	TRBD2	CASRDPQTSGSADAQYF	TGTGCCAGCAGGGATCCTCAGACTAGCGGGAGTGCAGATGCGCAGTATTTT
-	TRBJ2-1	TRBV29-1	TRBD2	CSAWTLAGHNEQFF	TGCAGCGCGTGGACACTAGCGGGGCACAATGAGCAGTTCTTC
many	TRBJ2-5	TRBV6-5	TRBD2	CASSTSGETQYF	TGTGCCAGCAGCACTAGCGGGGAGACCCAGTACTTC
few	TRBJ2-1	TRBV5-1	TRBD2	CASSTKVPGTSGSDSSYNEQFF	TGCGCCAGCAGCACTAAAGTTCCCGGGACTAGCGGGAGCGACAGCTCCTACAATGAGCAGTTCTTC
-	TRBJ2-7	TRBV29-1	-	CSVELARGYPYEQYF	TGCAGCGTTGAGCTAGCTCGAGGTTATCCCTACGAGCAGTACTTC
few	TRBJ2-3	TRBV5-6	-	CASSLESSTDTQYF	TGTGCCAGCAGCTTGGAATCAAGCACAGATACGCAGTATTTT
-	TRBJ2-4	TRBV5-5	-	CASSLRSSESKNIQYF	TGTGCCAGCAGCTTGCGGTCTAGCGAATCCAAAAACATTCAGTACTTC
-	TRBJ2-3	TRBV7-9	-	CASSLASAASDTQYF	TGTGCCAGCAGCTTAGCTTCTGCCGCATCAGATACGCAGTATTTT
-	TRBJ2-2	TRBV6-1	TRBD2	CASSDLTSGRNTGELFF	TGTGCCAGCAGTGACCTTACTAGCGGGAGGAACACCGGGGAGCTGTTTTTT